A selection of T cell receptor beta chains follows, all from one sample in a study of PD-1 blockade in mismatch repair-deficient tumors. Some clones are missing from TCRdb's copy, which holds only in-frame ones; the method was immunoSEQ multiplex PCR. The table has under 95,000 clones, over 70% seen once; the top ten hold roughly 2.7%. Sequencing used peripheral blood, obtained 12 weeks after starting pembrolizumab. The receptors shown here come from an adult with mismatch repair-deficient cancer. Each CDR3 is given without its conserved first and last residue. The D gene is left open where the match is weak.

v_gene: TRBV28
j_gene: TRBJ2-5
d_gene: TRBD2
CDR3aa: ASSGIRETQY

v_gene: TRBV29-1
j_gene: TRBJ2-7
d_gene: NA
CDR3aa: SVEDQGIVPYEQY

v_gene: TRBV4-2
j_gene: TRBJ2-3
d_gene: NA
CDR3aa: ASSQGAADTQY

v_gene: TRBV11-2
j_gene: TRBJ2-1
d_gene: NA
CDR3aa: ASSYGGPSFNEQF

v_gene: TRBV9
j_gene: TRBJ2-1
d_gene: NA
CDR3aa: ASSPRGNRNSYNEQF

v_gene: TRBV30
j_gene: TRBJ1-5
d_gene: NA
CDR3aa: AWSASEGQPQH

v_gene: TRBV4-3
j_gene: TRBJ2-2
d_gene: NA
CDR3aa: ASSQARQATGELF

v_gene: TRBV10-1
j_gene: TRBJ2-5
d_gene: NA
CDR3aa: ASSKGRETQY

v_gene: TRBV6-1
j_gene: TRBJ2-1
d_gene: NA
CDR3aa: ASNWAGEQF

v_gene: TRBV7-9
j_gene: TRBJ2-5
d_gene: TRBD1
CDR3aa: ASSLLGTGTETQY

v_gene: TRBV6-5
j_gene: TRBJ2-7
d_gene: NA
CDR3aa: ASSYRDKLGTYEQY

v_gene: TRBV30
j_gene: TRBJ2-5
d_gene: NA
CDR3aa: AWSVESQTQY

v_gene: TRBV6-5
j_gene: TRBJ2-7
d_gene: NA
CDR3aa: ASSENYEQY

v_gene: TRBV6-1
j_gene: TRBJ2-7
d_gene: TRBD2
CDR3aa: ASSENPGGTYEQY

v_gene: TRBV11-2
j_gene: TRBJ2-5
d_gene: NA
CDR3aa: ASSLVREETQY

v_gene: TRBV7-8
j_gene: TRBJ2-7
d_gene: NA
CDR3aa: ASSASSYEQY

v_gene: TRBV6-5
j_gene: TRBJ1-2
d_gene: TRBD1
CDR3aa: ASSSETGTYGYT

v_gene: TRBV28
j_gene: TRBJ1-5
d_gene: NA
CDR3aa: ASSFRGGGNQPQH

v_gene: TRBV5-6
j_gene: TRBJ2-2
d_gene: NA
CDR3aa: ASSLGRNTGELF

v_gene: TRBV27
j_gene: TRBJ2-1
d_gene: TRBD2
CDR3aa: ASSRGSGSQGEQF

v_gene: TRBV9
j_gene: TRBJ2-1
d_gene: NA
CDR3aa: ASSVGTPEQF

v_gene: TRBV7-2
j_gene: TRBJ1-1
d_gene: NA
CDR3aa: ASSLAPDTEAF

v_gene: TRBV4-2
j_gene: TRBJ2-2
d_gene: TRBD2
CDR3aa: ASSQELSGGRKTGELF

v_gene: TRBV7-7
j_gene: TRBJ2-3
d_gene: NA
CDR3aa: ASSLRGADTQY